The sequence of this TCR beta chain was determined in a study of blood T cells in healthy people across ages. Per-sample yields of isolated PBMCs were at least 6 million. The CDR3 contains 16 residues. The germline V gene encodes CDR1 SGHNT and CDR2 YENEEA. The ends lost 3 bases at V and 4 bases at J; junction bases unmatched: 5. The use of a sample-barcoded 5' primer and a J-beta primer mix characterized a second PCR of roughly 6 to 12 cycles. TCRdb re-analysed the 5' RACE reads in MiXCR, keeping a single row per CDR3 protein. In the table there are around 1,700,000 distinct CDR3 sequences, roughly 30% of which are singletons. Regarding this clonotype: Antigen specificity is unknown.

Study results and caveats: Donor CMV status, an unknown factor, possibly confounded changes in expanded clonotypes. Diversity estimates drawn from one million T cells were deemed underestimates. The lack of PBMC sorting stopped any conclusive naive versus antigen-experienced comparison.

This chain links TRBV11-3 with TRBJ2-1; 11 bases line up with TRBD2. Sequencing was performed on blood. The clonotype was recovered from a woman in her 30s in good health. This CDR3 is CASSFRLAGGYNEQFF. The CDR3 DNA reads TGTGCCAGCAGCTTCCGCCTAGCGGGAGGATACAATGAGCAGTTCTTC.